This T cell receptor (beta chain) was captured in a study of T cells in Graves' hyperthyroidism and ophthalmopathy. Overall study results and limits: Ophthalmopathy could be told apart from stable hyperthyroidism with a 13 V-J model. In the blood, most expanded thyroid clonotypes above 0.001 appeared as well.

There were TCR beta CDR3 regions amplified from RNA transcripts. With the HTBI primer set, the TCR CDR3 went through a first round of RT-PCR. TCRdb re-analysed the multiplex PCR reads in MiXCR, keeping a single row per CDR3 protein. The sample shows approximately 400,000 distinct CDR3 sequences, around 16% of them seen only once. This clonotype occurred many times. Its cognate antigen is unknown. Exclusion criteria comprised uncontrolled infection, other autoimmune disease, pregnancy or lactation. Predating any ophthalmopathy symptoms, the blood sample was taken at first hyperthyroidism diagnosis. The clonotype comes from a woman aged 18-29 years with Graves' hyperthyroidism that later progressed to Graves' ophthalmopathy. The sample consisted of blood.

DNA for the CDR3: TGTGCCAGCAGTGAGACTGAGCAGTTCTTC. Translation: CASSETEQFF. The chain carries TRBV2 and TRBJ2-1, with no clear D. Trimming took 3 bases from V and 9 from J, leaving 3 bases between them. This CDR3 comprises 10 residues. Germline-derived CDR1 and CDR2 are SNHLY and FYNNEI.